These 32 T cell receptor beta chains came from one sample sequenced in a study of blood T cell repertoires in COVID-19. Here immunoSEQ multiplex PCR was the method, and the copy in TCRdb shows in-frame clones only, minus some. The data hold 150,000 to 200,000 clones, with about 80% observed a single time. The material sequenced was PBMCs or T cells enriched from blood (not recorded which). The receptors were gathered from a woman aged 55-75 years who had recovered from COVID-19.

V is TRBV27 and J is TRBJ2-7, with D possibly matching TRBD1 (7 bases). This CDR3 region has 14 residues. V lost 8 bases and J lost 5, with 19 bases in between. CDR1 is MNHEY and CDR2 is SMNVEV in the germline V gene (reference sequence). The CDR3: CASGGGAGAHEQYF. CDR3 bases: TGTGCCAGCGGAGGGGGCGCGGGTGCTCACGAGCAGTACTTC.

This rearrangement joins TRBV11-2 to TRBJ2-1; the match to TRBD2 covers 11 bases. CDR1 is SGHAT, CDR2 FQNNGV, per germline. This CDR3 is built from 14 residues. The trim removed 5 bases at V and 8 bases at J, leaving 5 bases unmatched. The CDR3, as DNA: TGTGCCAGCAGCCTAGCGGGGGGTCTGGATGAGCAGTTCTTC. Its translation: CASSLAGGLDEQFF.

The chain combines TRBV7-3 with TRBJ1-1; D gene ambiguous. The CDR3 runs 15 residues. Per germline, CDR1 SGHTA and CDR2 FQGTGA. V lost 2 bases and J lost 0, with 10 bases in between. CDR3 nucleotides: TGTGCCAGCAGCTTACTCACAGCCTTGAACACTGAAGCTTTCTTT. Translation gives CASSLLTALNTEAFF.

This chain joins TRBV7-2 and TRBJ1-1; D gene ambiguous. The CDR3 is 13 residues long. V shed 7 bases and J shed 5 bases, with 14 bases lying between them. Per germline, CDR1 SGHTA and CDR2 FQGNSA. The CDR3 here is CASNPPGRTEAFF. In DNA form, the CDR3 reads TGTGCCAGCAATCCCCCAGGTAGGACTGAAGCTTTCTTT.

Only a few counts were recorded for this clone. The V gene is TRBV6-1, the J gene TRBJ1-2; D may be TRBD1 (5 bases). Germline V gives CDR1 MNHNS, CDR2 SASEGT. The CDR3 spans 15 residues. Trimming took 0 bases from V and 3 from J, leaving 11 bases between them. The CDR3 region has the DNA TGTGCCAGCAGTGAAGCCCCTGGACACTACTATGGCTACACCTTC. Its translation: CASSEAPGHYYGYTF.

The V gene is TRBV5-6, the J gene TRBJ2-1; 9 bases are shared with TRBD2. In germline, CDR1 is SGHDT, CDR2 YYEEEE. The CDR3 runs 13 residues. The trim removed 1 base at V and 12 bases at J, leaving 5 bases unmatched. The CDR3 here is CASSLIAGAAQFF. CDR3 in DNA: TGTGCCAGCAGCTTGATAGCGGGGGCCGCGCAGTTCTTC.

The chain is built from TRBV7-8 and TRBJ2-7; 12 nucleotides line up with TRBD1. Trimming took 5 bases from V and 3 from J; bases not matched to a gene: 5. Germline CDR1 reads SGHVS; CDR2 reads FQNEAQ. CDR3 length equals 15 residues. CDR3 coding DNA: TGTGCCAGCAGCGACGGGACAGGGGGCCTCTACGAGCAGTACTTC. It is translated as CASSDGTGGLYEQYF.

The chain is built from TRBV19 and TRBJ2-5; 7 nucleotides match TRBD1. Germline V lookup: CDR1 LNHDA, CDR2 SQIVND (reference sequence). There are 13 residues in the CDR3. V lost 6 bases, J lost 5 bases, and 6 bases stayed unmatched. CDR3 sequence reads: CASRLQGRETQYF. In DNA, the CDR3 is TGTGCCAGTAGATTACAGGGGCGTGAGACCCAGTACTTC.

This sequence joins TRBV7-2 and TRBJ1-3; D remains unclear. Germline V CDR1 and CDR2: SGHTA, FQGNSA. The V end lost 4 bases, the J end lost 0 bases, and 4 bases lay between the germline ends. CDR3 length equals 13 residues. This CDR3 reads CASSSYSGNTIYF. The CDR3 nucleotides are TGTGCCAGCAGCTCCTACTCTGGAAACACCATATATTTT.

V gene TRBV2 combines with J gene TRBJ1-2, with 8 bases matching TRBD1. Germline V gene lookup returns CDR1 SNHLY and CDR2 FYNNEI. This CDR3 region has 13 residues. The V segment lost 6 bases and the J segment 2 bases; nucleotides outside the gene matches: 2. The DNA of the CDR3 is TGTGCCAGCAGGGGACAGGCAAACTATGGCTACACCTTC. Translated: CASRGQANYGYTF.

The chain links TRBV3-1 (or the pseudogene TRBV3-2) to TRBJ1-6; 9 bases line up with TRBD1. The CDR3 covers 14 residues. Germline V gene lookup returns CDR1 LGHDT and CDR2 YNNKEL (reference sequence). The ends lost 4 bases at V and 11 bases at J; junction bases unmatched: 6. CDR3 bases: TGTGCCAGCAGCCCGAGGGGACAGGGTGCACCCCTCCACTTT. Translating gives CASSPRGQGAPLHF.

This chain connects TRBV2 to TRBJ1-4, with D possibly matching TRBD1 (5 bases). Germline assignment: CDR1 SNHLY and CDR2 FYNNEI. Trimming took 0 bases from V and 2 from J, leaving 7 bases between them. The CDR3 contains 15 residues. The CDR3 coding sequence is TGTGCCAGCAGTGAAGCACGGGGGACTAATGAAAAACTGTTTTTT. Translation: CASSEARGTNEKLFF.

The chain joins TRBV30 to TRBJ2-1, with a tentative D call TRBD1 (5 bases). From germline, CDR1 is GTSNPN and CDR2 SVGIG (reference sequence). The CDR3 has 13 residues. Trimming pared 0 bases from V and 4 bases from J, leaving 7 bases between. CDR3 in amino acids: CAWSVTVYNEQFF. The CDR3 coding sequence is TGTGCCTGGAGTGTGACAGTTTACAATGAGCAGTTCTTC.

The chain links TRBV27 to TRBJ1-2; a possible D gene is TRBD1 (5 bases). The CDR3 sequence is 15 residues long. Per the germline V gene, CDR1 is MNHEY and CDR2 is SMNVEV (reference sequence). V shed 3 bases and J shed 6 bases, with 17 bases lying between them. The CDR3 sequence is CASSLTVAFVDGYTF. The CDR3 DNA sequence: TGTGCCAGCAGTTTGACAGTGGCCTTTGTGGATGGCTACACCTTC.

The chain links TRBV12-3 or TRBV12-4 to TRBJ2-5, with TRBD1 identical over 9 bases. The CDR3 is made up of 13 amino acids. Trimming took 8 bases from V and 3 from J; bases not matched to a gene: 4. This CDR3 is CASGTGIEETQYF. For the CDR3, the DNA is TGTGCCAGCGGGACAGGGATCGAAGAGACCCAGTACTTC.

The chain joins TRBV6-5 to TRBJ2-7, with D maybe TRBD1 (6 bases). V lost 8 bases and J lost 1, with 9 bases in between. The CDR3 loop spans 12 amino acids. Germline V gene lookup returns CDR1 MNHEY and CDR2 SVGAGI. CDR3 residues: CASGTGSYEQYF. The DNA for the CDR3 is TGTGCCAGCGGCACAGGGTCCTACGAGCAGTACTTC.

The rearrangement links TRBV7-9 to TRBJ2-1; D may be TRBD2 (5 bases). V gave up 7 bases and J gave up 5 bases, with 15 bases separating them. The CDR3 spans 14 residues. Germline CDR1 is SEHNR and CDR2 is FQNEAQ (reference sequence). CDR3 coding DNA: TGTGCCAGCACCGACCGGCCGGGAAACAATGAGCAGTTCTTC. This gives the protein CASTDRPGNNEQFF.

The chain recombines TRBV7-9 with TRBJ1-3, with no clear D. There are 14 residues in the CDR3. The V and J ends lost 5 bases and 4 bases respectively, with 12 bases between them. Germline CDR1 is SEHNR and CDR2 is FQNEAQ (reference sequence). The CDR3 DNA follows: TGTGCCAGCAGCCGCCAACTAGGGGGAAACACCATATATTTT. It specifies CASSRQLGGNTIYF.

The rearrangement joins TRBV28 to TRBJ1-6; 9 bases line up with TRBD1. The CDR3 is 15 amino acids. Germline trimming cut 5 bases from V and 7 bases from J; bases unmatched to any gene: 6. CDR1 and CDR2 from the germline V gene are MDHEN and SYDVKM. The CDR3 loop is CASSEQGAVNSPLHF. For the CDR3, the DNA is TGTGCCAGCAGTGAACAGGGGGCGGTAAATTCACCCCTCCACTTT.

The V and J genes are TRBV5-1 and TRBJ1-1, with D hard to call. There are 13 residues in the CDR3. The germline gives CDR1 SGHRS, CDR2 YFSETQ. The V end lost 1 base, the J end lost 0 bases, and 4 bases lay between the germline ends. The CDR3, as DNA: TGCGCCAGCAGCTTGAGCATGAACACTGAAGCTTTCTTT. The encoded protein is CASSLSMNTEAFF.

The chain joins TRBV5-1 to TRBJ2-7, with 9 positions matching TRBD1. The V and J ends lost 1 base and 6 bases, in that order; junction bases with no gene match: 8. Germline CDR1 is SGHRS and CDR2 is YFSETQ. The CDR3 covers 15 residues. The CDR3 region has the DNA TGCGCCAGCAGCTTGTACGTGGGACAGGGAAGCGAGCAGTACTTC. Protein sequence: CASSLYVGQGSEQYF.

V usage is TRBV3-1 (or the pseudogene TRBV3-2) and J usage is TRBJ2-5; 8 bases are shared with TRBD2. This CDR3 has 14 residues. V lost 4 bases and J lost 4; bases outside the gene matches: 5. CDR1 is LGHDT and CDR2 is YNNKEL in the germline V gene (reference sequence). In DNA form, the CDR3 reads TGTGCCAGCAGCCTTGGACTAGCCGTAGAGACCCAGTACTTC. Its protein is CASSLGLAVETQYF.

This clone was observed once. J is TRBJ2-1 and V is TRBV10-3; 10 positions agree with TRBD2. Germline V lookup: CDR1 ENHRY, CDR2 SYGVKD. The CDR3 has 15 residues. Germline trimming cut 0 bases from V and 8 bases from J; bases unmatched to any gene: 4. The CDR3 is CAISESTSGTYEQFF. The DNA for the CDR3 is TGTGCCATCAGTGAGTCAACTAGCGGGACCTATGAGCAGTTCTTC.

A single count supports this clone. The chain employs TRBV20-1 and TRBJ1-6; perhaps TRBD1 as D (6 bases). Between the trimmed V and J ends, which lost 3 bases and 7 bases, there was a span of 16 bases. Looked up from germline, CDR1 is DFQATT and CDR2 is SNEGSKA (reference sequence). The CDR3 consists of 15 residues. The DNA for the CDR3 is TGCAGTGCTAGTCCCAGGGGCTTCTTGAATTCACCCCTCCACTTT. As protein: CSASPRGFLNSPLHF.

This sequence joins TRBV18 and TRBJ2-5; 7 positions match TRBD2. CDR1 and CDR2 (germline): KGHSH, LQKENI. The CDR3 length is 13 residues. Trimming took 6 bases from V and 3 from J; bases not matched to a gene: 4. CDR3 coding DNA: TGTGCCAGCTCGACTCGGGGGGAAGAGACCCAGTACTTC. Its protein product is CASSTRGEETQYF.

The rearrangement links TRBV27 to TRBJ1-1; TRBD1 aligns across 10 bases. The length of the CDR3 is 19 residues. Trimming removed 10 bases from V and 0 bases from J; junction bases left unmatched: 20. Germline V gene sequence: CDR1 MNHEY, CDR2 SMNVEV (reference sequence). CDR3 coding DNA: TGTGCCACCACACCGGGACAGGGGCGATACCCAACCATGAACACTGAAGCTTTCTTT. Translation: CATTPGQGRYPTMNTEAFF.

This clone appeared a single time. This sequence joins TRBV6-6 and TRBJ1-2; a possible D gene is TRBD1 (5 bases). This CDR3 region has 15 residues. The germline V gene has CDR1 MNHNY and CDR2 SVGAGI (reference sequence). V was cut by 10 bases and J by 4 bases, with 22 bases left in between. Here the CDR3 reads CATLTDPYSPYGYTF. The CDR3 DNA follows: TGTGCCACCTTGACAGACCCTTATTCCCCCTATGGCTACACCTTC.

This clone was counted once. The genes are TRBV24-1 and TRBJ2-5; D call uncertain. Germline CDR1 reads KGHDR; CDR2 reads SFDVKD. V was pared by 5 bases and J by 1 base, with 13 bases between. The CDR3 runs 15 residues. CDR3 DNA: TGTGCCACCAGTGGAGGAGAGGAAGTCCAAGAGACCCAGTACTTC. Translated, it gives CATSGGEEVQETQYF.

The rearrangement links TRBV19 to TRBJ2-1; 12 nucleotides align to TRBD2. V lost 7 bases to trimming and J lost 6 bases; unmatched junction nucleotides: 10. The CDR3 extends over 16 amino acids. CDR1 and CDR2 (germline): LNHDA, SQIVND (reference sequence). The CDR3 loop is CASTQRTSGEGNEQFF. As DNA, the CDR3 is TGTGCCAGTACCCAAAGGACTAGCGGGGAGGGCAATGAGCAGTTCTTC.

The chain recombines TRBV20-1 with TRBJ1-6; tentative D call: TRBD1 (6 bases). V was trimmed by 6 bases and J by 15 bases, leaving 15 bases between them. The CDR3 totals 11 residues. Looked up from germline, CDR1 is DFQATT and CDR2 is SNEGSKA (reference sequence). The CDR3 DNA reads TGCAGTGCGGAAAAGAACAGGGTCCTCCACTTT. This gives the protein CSAEKNRVLHF.

J is TRBJ2-5 and V is TRBV11-3; 9 positions agree with TRBD2. CDR3 length: 17 residues. CDR1 is SGHNT and CDR2 is YENEEA in the germline V gene. The trim removed 5 bases at V and 2 bases at J, leaving 12 bases unmatched. The CDR3 nucleotides are TGTGCCAGCAGCCCCGGGTCGCAGCGGGGGGAACAAGAGACCCAGTACTTC. Its protein is CASSPGSQRGEQETQYF. Supplemented by reference TRBV11-3 and TRBJ2-5, the full variable domain reads EAGVVQSPRYKIIEKKQPVAFWCNPISGHNTLYWYLQNLGQGPELLIRYENEEAVDDSQLPKDRFSAERLKGVDSTLKIQPAELGDSAVYLCASSPGSQRGEQETQYFGPGTRLLVL.

V gene TRBV12-3 or TRBV12-4 combines with J gene TRBJ1-3, with unresolved D. Deletions cut 6 bases from V and 1 base from J, with 7 bases between. The CDR3 runs to 13 residues. CDR3 sequence reads: CASSPKSGNTIYF. The CDR3, as DNA: TGTGCCAGCAGCCCCAAATCTGGAAACACCATATATTTT.